Each of the 14 T cell receptor beta chains below was sequenced from the same sample in a study of T cells after yellow fever vaccination. TCRdb re-called the 5' RACE reads with MiXCR, one entry per CDR3 protein. Of hundreds of thousands of distinct CDR3 sequences listed, approximately 13% were seen once; the top ten hold approximately 3.4%. This material consisted of CD4+ T cells sorted from PBMCs, taken 15 days after the yellow fever booster vaccination. These receptors came from a man between 18 and 29 years old who received the YFV17D yellow fever vaccine.

The table lists this clonotype with a few counts. The chain links TRBV7-8 to TRBJ1-3; D remains unclear. The germline V gene encodes CDR1 SGHVS and CDR2 FQNEAQ. V gave up 5 bases and J gave up 4 bases, with 12 bases separating them. This CDR3 is 14 amino acids long. CDR3 DNA sequence: TGTGCCAGCAGCCCTAGGGTGACGGGAAACACCATATATTTT. It encodes CASSPRVTGNTIYF.

This clonotype was counted a few times. This chain connects TRBV7-2 to TRBJ1-3; 9 nucleotides agree with TRBD1. The CDR3 is made up of 15 amino acids. Germline CDR1 and CDR2: SGHTA and FQGNSA. V lost 5 bases and J lost 0; bases outside the gene matches: 2. CDR3 nucleotide sequence: TGTGCCAGCAGCCAGACAGGGGGCTCTGGAAACACCATATATTTT. Translation gives CASSQTGGSGNTIYF.

This clonotype appeared a few times. The chain carries TRBV29-1 and TRBJ2-1; TRBD1 aligns across 9 bases. The CDR3 consists of 11 residues. Germline V gene lookup returns CDR1 SQVTM and CDR2 ANQGSEA. Trimming removed 6 bases from V and 8 bases from J; junction bases left unmatched: 2. The CDR3 nucleotides are TGCAGCGTGGGACAGGGCCATGAGCAGTTCTTC. Translation gives CSVGQGHEQFF.

This clonotype was seen more than once but under ten times. The chain carries TRBV19 and TRBJ2-7, with TRBD1 as a possible D gene (6 bases). The CDR3 runs 14 residues. V was clipped by 6 bases and J by 1 base, with 13 bases between them. Germline V gives CDR1 LNHDA, CDR2 SQIVND (reference sequence). The CDR3 region has the DNA TGTGCCAGTAGGACAAACAGGGAGTCCTACGAGCAGTACTTC. As protein: CASRTNRESYEQYF.

This chain uses TRBV5-1 with TRBJ2-3; TRBD2 aligns across 7 bases. V lost 7 bases to trimming and J lost 7 bases; unmatched junction nucleotides: 9. The length of the CDR3 is 13 residues. Looked up from germline, CDR1 is SGHRS and CDR2 is YFSETQ. Here the CDR3 reads CASGLEGANTQYF. DNA for the CDR3: TGCGCCAGCGGACTAGAAGGTGCAAATACGCAGTATTTT.

This clonotype has more than one count but fewer than ten. The chain couples TRBV7-2 to TRBJ1-6; D unresolved. Germline lookup yields CDR1 SGHTA and CDR2 FQGNSA. V lost 1 base and J 14 bases, leaving 9 bases between the germline ends. This CDR3 region has 12 residues. Here the CDR3 DNA reads TGTGCCAGCAGCTTAGAGAGGGCCACCCTCCACTTT. Its translation: CASSLERATLHF.

This chain uses TRBV7-2 with TRBJ2-3; 7 bases are shared with TRBD2. Germline V gene data show CDR1 as SGHTA and CDR2 as FQGNSA. J gave up 5 bases and V 6 bases, and 5 bases lay outside the gene matches. The CDR3 is made up of 13 amino acids. CDR3 sequence (DNA): TGTGCCAGCAGTCGGGACTATTTAGATACGCAGTATTTT. Translation gives CASSRDYLDTQYF.

This clonotype has a handful of counts. The chain couples TRBV13 to TRBJ1-2; weak D call: TRBD1 (5 bases). The germline V gene has CDR1 PRHDT and CDR2 FYEKMQ (reference sequence). The CDR3 totals 16 residues. Deletions cut 1 base from V and 4 bases from J, with 16 bases between. CDR3 bases: TGTGCCAGCAGCTTAGTTATCCAGGGAGGATTCTATGGCTACACCTTC. It specifies CASSLVIQGGFYGYTF.

This clonotype was detected ten times or more. V gene TRBV25-1 combines with J gene TRBJ1-1; D remains ambiguous. Trimming took off 6 bases at V and 3 bases at J, with 14 bases between the two ends. Germline CDR1 MGHDK, CDR2 SYGVNS. The CDR3 contains 14 residues. As DNA, the CDR3 is TGTGCCAGCAGGACCTCCCGGGGAGACACTGAAGCTTTCTTT. As protein: CASRTSRGDTEAFF.

The rearrangement links TRBV7-2 to TRBJ2-2, with D possibly being TRBD1 or TRBD2 (5 bases each). Germline-derived CDR1 and CDR2 are SGHTA and FQGNSA. Trimming shortened V by 1 base and J by 2 bases, and 14 bases separated the two germline ends. This CDR3 contains 17 residues. The CDR3: CASSLVGSRDNTGELFF. The CDR3, as DNA: TGTGCCAGCAGCTTAGTAGGGAGTAGGGACAACACCGGGGAGCTGTTTTTT.

At least ten counts were recorded for this clonotype. The chain joins TRBV7-8 to TRBJ2-6, with 7 nucleotides matching TRBD2. Per germline, CDR1 SGHVS and CDR2 FQNEAQ. Unmatched junction bases numbered 8, after V lost 4 bases and J lost 2 bases. The CDR3 is 17 residues long. The CDR3 nucleotides read TGTGCCAGCAGCTCGTCCCGGACTAGTGCTGGGGCCAACGTCCTGACTTTC. It specifies CASSSSRTSAGANVLTF.

In its sample, this clonotype was seen a few times. The chain is built from TRBV7-2 and TRBJ1-6, with TRBD1 matching 8 bases. CDR1 is SGHTA and CDR2 is FQGNSA in the germline V gene. The CDR3 has 15 amino acids. Trimming cost V 5 bases and J 7 bases; bases outside gene matches: 7. CDR3 sequence (DNA): TGTGCCAGCAGCGTACAGGGGGTCAGGAATTCACCCCTCCACTTT. Protein product: CASSVQGVRNSPLHF.

This clonotype was seen more than once but under ten times. CDR3 region: CATSDENSGGLTDTQYF. The CDR3 coding sequence is TGTGCCACCAGTGATGAGAATAGCGGGGGGCTCACAGATACGCAGTATTTT. The chain carries TRBV24-1 and TRBJ2-3; 10 bases line up with TRBD2. Germline-derived CDR1 and CDR2 are KGHDR and SFDVKD. This CDR3 spans 17 amino acids. J was trimmed by 2 bases and V by 3 bases; bases with no gene match: 7.

This chain uses TRBV7-9 with TRBJ2-3, with 9 positions matching TRBD1. The CDR3 is made up of 16 amino acids. The ends lost 5 bases at V and 3 bases at J; junction bases unmatched: 9. Germline V CDR1 and CDR2: SEHNR, FQNEAQ (reference sequence). CDR3 residues: CASSIGSGTGTDTQYF. The DNA for the CDR3 is TGTGCCAGCAGCATCGGATCCGGGACAGGGACAGATACGCAGTATTTT. Complete variable domain (other parts from reference TRBV7-9 and TRBJ2-3): DTGVSQNPRHKITKRGQNVTFRCDPISEHNRLYWYRQTLGQGPEFLTYFQNEAQLEKSRLLSDRFSAERPKGSFSTLEIQRTEQGDSAMYLCASSIGSGTGTDTQYFGPGTRLTVL.